These 21 T cell receptor beta chains came from one sample sequenced in a study of blood T cell repertoires in COVID-19. The assay was immunoSEQ multiplex PCR, and TCRdb's table has in-frame clones only and misses some. This sample has about 29,000 clones; approximately 80% occur once, and the top ten carry around 43%. Sequenced: peripheral blood. The receptors shown here come from an older woman with acute or convalescent COVID-19.

V is TRBV6-5 and J is TRBJ2-2; a weak D match, TRBD2 (6 bases). V was cut by 6 bases and J by 2 bases, with 10 bases left in between. Germline V gene lookup returns CDR1 MNHEY and CDR2 SVGAGI. CDR3 size: 14 residues. The CDR3: CASRLDYNTGELFF. Here the CDR3 DNA reads TGTGCCAGCAGGTTGGACTACAACACCGGGGAGCTGTTTTTT.

There are a few counts of this clone. The rearrangement links TRBV11-2 to TRBJ2-5; D might be TRBD2 (6 bases). The CDR3 spans 15 residues. V was trimmed by 3 bases and J by 5 bases, leaving 16 bases between them. Germline-derived CDR1 and CDR2 are SGHAT and FQNNGV. This chain's CDR3 is CASSLAGPDGETQYF. In DNA, the CDR3 is TGTGCCAGCAGCTTGGCGGGGCCCGACGGGGAGACCCAGTACTTC.

The J gene is TRBJ1-3, the V gene TRBV30, with no clear D. The CDR3 length is 13 residues. CDR1 is GTSNPN, CDR2 SVGIG, per germline (reference sequence). V shed 1 base and J shed 13 bases, with 17 bases lying between them. DNA for the CDR3: TGTGCCTGGAGTGCCCGGCGGGAAAGCACTATATATTTT. This sequence encodes CAWSARRESTIYF.

V usage is TRBV5-1 and J usage is TRBJ2-3; a weak D match, TRBD2 (6 bases). Between the trimmed V and J ends, which lost 4 bases and 2 bases, there was a span of 14 bases. The CDR3 runs to 15 residues. Per the germline V gene, CDR1 is SGHRS and CDR2 is YFSETQ. The CDR3 DNA is TGCGCCAGCAGCCCCGGGGACTCTTCCACAGATACGCAGTATTTT. This translates into CASSPGDSSTDTQYF.

J is TRBJ1-6 and V is TRBV4-3, with D uncertain. The CDR3 runs to 16 residues. CDR1 and CDR2 from the germline V gene are LGHNA and YSLEER. V was trimmed by 3 bases and J by 0 bases, leaving 9 bases between them. The CDR3 is CASSQSQSSYNSPLHF. CDR3 nucleotide sequence: TGCGCCAGCAGCCAGTCACAGAGCTCCTATAATTCACCCCTCCACTTT.

The count of this clone is one. The chain couples TRBV28 to TRBJ1-1; no clear D. CDR1 MDHEN and CDR2 SYDVKM come from the germline V gene. With 7 bases removed from V and 1 base from J, the gap between germline ends came to 16 bases. CDR3 length: 15 residues. The DNA of the CDR3 is TGTGCCAGCATTCGAGTCCCTAATTCGAACACTGAAGCTTTCTTT. Translated, it gives CASIRVPNSNTEAFF.

V is TRBV5-1 and J is TRBJ2-5, with TRBD1 identical over 7 bases. V lost 4 bases to trimming and J lost 5 bases; unmatched junction nucleotides: 8. Germline assignment: CDR1 SGHRS and CDR2 YFSETQ. The CDR3 contains 14 residues. CDR3 in DNA: TGCGCCAGCAGCCCTACAACACAGGGGGAGACCCAGTACTTC. Translating gives CASSPTTQGETQYF.

V gene TRBV6-5 combines with J gene TRBJ1-1, with D maybe TRBD1 (6 bases). The CDR3 has 14 residues. The V and J ends lost 6 bases and 5 bases respectively, with 16 bases between them. Germline CDR1 reads MNHEY; CDR2 reads SVGAGI. The CDR3 DNA reads as TGTGCCAGCAGGTTAGGACAGTTAGGAACTGAAGCTTTCTTT. Translated, it gives CASRLGQLGTEAFF.

This clone was seen just once. This sequence joins TRBV3-1 (or the pseudogene TRBV3-2) and TRBJ1-1; D call uncertain. The V gene lost 6 bases and the J gene lost 7 bases, with 9 bases spanning the gap. The CDR3 is 11 residues long. Per germline, CDR1 LGHDT and CDR2 YNNKEL (reference sequence). DNA for the CDR3: TGTGCCAGCAGACGTGGCATTGAAGCTTTCTTT. Protein product: CASRRGIEAFF.

The V gene is TRBV6-5, the J gene TRBJ1-1, with D tentatively TRBD1 (6 bases). The CDR3 spans 14 residues. With 6 bases removed from V and 3 bases from J, the gap between germline ends came to 14 bases. CDR1 and CDR2 from the germline V gene are MNHEY and SVGAGI. Here the CDR3 reads CASSLEAGDTEAFF. The CDR3 region has the DNA TGTGCCAGCAGCCTGGAGGCAGGGGACACTGAAGCTTTCTTT.

This clone has just a few counts. The chain recombines TRBV27 with TRBJ2-7; D may be TRBD2 (5 bases). Germline V gives CDR1 MNHEY, CDR2 SMNVEV (reference sequence). The CDR3 spans 13 residues. Trimming removed 2 bases from V and 4 bases from J, with 9 bases in between. Here the CDR3 reads CASSLRERYEQYF. The CDR3 nucleotides are TGTGCCAGCAGTTTAAGGGAGCGATACGAGCAGTACTTC.

There are a few counts of this clone. The V gene is TRBV5-8, the J gene TRBJ1-5; D gene uncertain. V lost 0 bases, J lost 4 bases, and 5 bases lay in between. This CDR3 comprises 13 residues. The germline V gene has CDR1 SGHTS and CDR2 YDEGEE. The CDR3, as DNA: TGTGCCAGCAGCTTGGACAGAAATCAGCCCCAGCATTTT. Residues: CASSLDRNQPQHF.

CDR3 loop: CASSPPENSPLHF. The CDR3 nucleotides are TGTGCCAGCAGCCCCCCTGAGAATTCACCCCTCCACTTT. The rearrangement uses TRBV3-1 (or the pseudogene TRBV3-2) and TRBJ1-6; D unresolved. The CDR3 length is 13 residues. V lost 4 bases and J lost 7, with 8 bases in between. CDR1 is LGHDT and CDR2 is YNNKEL in the germline V gene (reference sequence).

The CDR3 DNA is TGTGCCAGCAGCTTGGGGGACAGGTCCACTGAAGCTTTCTTT. Protein: CASSLGDRSTEAFF. V is TRBV5-4 and J is TRBJ1-1, with 8 bases matching TRBD1. V shed 0 bases, J shed 4 bases, and the junction held 2 bases outside the gene matches. The CDR3 covers 14 residues. Germline loops: CDR1 SGHNT, CDR2 YYREEE (reference sequence). Using reference TRBV5-4 and TRBJ1-1 for the parts outside the CDR3, the full variable domain is ETGVTQSPTHLIKTRGQQVTLRCSSQSGHNTVSWYQQALGQGPQFIFQYYREEENGRGNFPPRFSGLQFPNYSSELNVNALELDDSALYLCASSLGDRSTEAFFGQGTRLTVV.

This chain links TRBV18 with TRBJ2-5, with TRBD1 identical over 11 bases. The CDR3 loop spans 16 amino acids. CDR1 is KGHSH and CDR2 is LQKENI in the germline V gene. The V segment lost 3 bases and the J segment 5 bases; nucleotides outside the gene matches: 8. This chain's CDR3 is CASSPGRDRGVETQYF. The CDR3 DNA sequence: TGTGCCAGCTCACCGGGAAGGGACAGGGGGGTCGAGACCCAGTACTTC.

V gene TRBV7-6 combines with J gene TRBJ2-2; no clear D gene. With 1 base removed from V and 1 base from J, the gap between germline ends came to 7 bases. CDR1 is SGHVS and CDR2 is FNYEAQ in the germline V gene. CDR3 length: 15 residues. The CDR3 DNA sequence: TGTGCCAGCAGCTTAGTCAGACAGAACACCGGGGAGCTGTTTTTT. Translation gives CASSLVRQNTGELFF.

The rearrangement uses TRBV5-1 and TRBJ1-1; D possibly corresponds to TRBD1 (6 bases). This CDR3 has 14 residues. CDR1 SGHRS and CDR2 YFSETQ come from the germline V gene. V shed 7 bases and J shed 3 bases, with 16 bases lying between them. The CDR3 DNA reads TGCGCCAGCGGCGAACGGACAGACGACACTGAAGCTTTCTTT. This encodes CASGERTDDTEAFF.

The CDR3 loop reads CASSLDRGNTEAFF. The CDR3, as DNA: TGCGCCAGCAGCTTGGACAGGGGCAACACTGAAGCTTTCTTT. The chain joins TRBV5-1 to TRBJ1-1; 7 bases map to TRBD1. There are 14 residues in the CDR3. The germline V gene has CDR1 SGHRS and CDR2 YFSETQ. The junction had 1 base not matched to a gene; V was cut back by 0 bases and J by 2 bases.

The chain couples TRBV30 to TRBJ2-5; 8 bases map to TRBD2. Germline CDR1 is GTSNPN and CDR2 is SVGIG (reference sequence). The CDR3 has 14 amino acids. Trimming at V came to 0 bases and at J to 4 bases, leaving 4 bases not matched to a gene. CDR3 nucleotides: TGTGCCTGGAGTGTAAGCGGGAGAGCAGAGACCCAGTACTTC. Its translation: CAWSVSGRAETQYF.

CDR3 bases: TGTGCCAGCAGCGAGATCGCGGGGGGGAACACCGGGGAGCTGTTTTTT. Translating gives CASSEIAGGNTGELFF. This rearrangement joins TRBV7-2 to TRBJ2-2; 8 nucleotides align to TRBD2. V trimming: 5 bases; J trimming: 1 base; junction bases outside the gene matches: 6. The CDR3 spans 16 residues. The V gene's germline CDR1 is SGHTA and CDR2 FQGNSA.

This clone has a handful of counts. CDR3 in amino acids: CASSSTETDSNQPQHF. In DNA, the CDR3 is TGTGCCAGCAGTTCCACAGAGACGGATAGCAATCAGCCCCAGCATTTT. The V call is TRBV6-5, the J call TRBJ1-5, with D uncertain. The V gene's germline CDR1 is MNHEY and CDR2 SVGAGI. There are 16 residues in the CDR3. V gave up 4 bases and J gave up 0 bases, with 13 bases separating them.